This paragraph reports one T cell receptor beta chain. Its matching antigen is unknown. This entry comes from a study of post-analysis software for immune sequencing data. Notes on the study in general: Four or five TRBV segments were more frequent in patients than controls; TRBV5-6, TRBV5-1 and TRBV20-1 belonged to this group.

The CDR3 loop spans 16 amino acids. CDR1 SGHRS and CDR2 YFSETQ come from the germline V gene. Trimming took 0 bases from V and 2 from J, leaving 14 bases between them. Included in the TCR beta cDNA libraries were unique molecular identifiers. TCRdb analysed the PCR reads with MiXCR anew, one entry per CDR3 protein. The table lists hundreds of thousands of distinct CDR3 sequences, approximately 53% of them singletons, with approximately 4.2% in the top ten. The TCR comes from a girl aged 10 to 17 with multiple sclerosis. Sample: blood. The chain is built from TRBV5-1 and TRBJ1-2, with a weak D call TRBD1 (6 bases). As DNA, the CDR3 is TGCGCCAGCAGCTTGGGGCAGTACAGGGCGAACTATGGCTACACCTTC. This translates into CASSLGQYRANYGYTF.